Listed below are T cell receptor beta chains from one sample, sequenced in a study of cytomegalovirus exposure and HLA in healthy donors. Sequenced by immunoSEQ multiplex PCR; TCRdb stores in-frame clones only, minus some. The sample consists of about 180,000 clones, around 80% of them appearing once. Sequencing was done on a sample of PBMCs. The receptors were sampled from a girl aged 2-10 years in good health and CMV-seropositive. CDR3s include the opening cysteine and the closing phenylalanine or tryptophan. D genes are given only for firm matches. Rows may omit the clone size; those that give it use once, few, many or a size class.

CDR3aa: CASNPDREVEINQPQHF; CDR3nt: TGTGCCAGTAACCCGGACAGGGAGGTGGAGATCAATCAGCCCCAGCATTTT; j_gene: TRBJ1-5; abundance: .; d_gene: TRBD1; v_gene: TRBV19
CDR3aa: CASSQENQPQHF; CDR3nt: TGCGCCAGCAGCCAGGAGAATCAGCCCCAGCATTTT; j_gene: TRBJ1-5; abundance: .; d_gene: .; v_gene: TRBV4-1
CDR3aa: CASSQGPDNCEAFF; CDR3nt: TGTGCCAGCAGCCAGGGCCCGGACAACTGTGAAGCTTTCTTT; j_gene: TRBJ1-1; abundance: .; d_gene: .; v_gene: TRBV5-4
CDR3aa: CASSLGDTYEQYF; CDR3nt: TGTGCCAGCAGCCTTGGGGACACCTACGAGCAGTACTTC; j_gene: TRBJ2-7; abundance: .; d_gene: .; v_gene: TRBV7-9
CDR3aa: CASGTSGSDTGELFF; CDR3nt: TGTGCCAGTGGCACTAGCGGGAGTGACACCGGGGAGCTGTTTTTT; j_gene: TRBJ2-2; abundance: once; d_gene: TRBD2; v_gene: TRBV19
CDR3aa: CASSPILAGASTDTQYF; CDR3nt: TGTGCCAGCAGTCCCATCCTAGCGGGGGCTAGCACAGATACGCAGTATTTT; j_gene: TRBJ2-3; abundance: .; d_gene: TRBD2; v_gene: TRBV25-1
CDR3aa: CASSYSKDYSEQYF; CDR3nt: TGTGCCAGCAGTTACTCCAAAGACTACAGCGAGCAGTACTTC; j_gene: TRBJ2-7; abundance: .; d_gene: .; v_gene: TRBV6-5
CDR3aa: CASRGQKAAYNSPLHF; CDR3nt: TGTGCCAGCAGGGGACAGAAGGCCGCCTATAATTCACCCCTCCACTTT; j_gene: TRBJ1-6; abundance: .; d_gene: TRBD1; v_gene: TRBV6-6
CDR3aa: CASSSTGPSLGTEAFF; CDR3nt: TGTGCCAGTAGTTCTACAGGCCCGAGCCTCGGCACTGAAGCTTTCTTT; j_gene: TRBJ1-1; abundance: .; d_gene: .; v_gene: TRBV19
CDR3aa: CASSSNLGGTQYF; CDR3nt: TGTGCCAGCAGTTCCAACCTAGGGGGTACGCAGTATTTT; j_gene: TRBJ2-3; abundance: .; d_gene: .; v_gene: TRBV6-5
CDR3aa: CASSEQVALETYEQYF; CDR3nt: TGTGCCAGCAGTGAACAAGTGGCCCTGGAGACTTACGAGCAGTACTTC; j_gene: TRBJ2-7; abundance: once; d_gene: .; v_gene: TRBV6-1
CDR3aa: CASSQEPRYTYNEQFF; CDR3nt: TGTGCCAGCAGCCAAGAACCCAGGTATACATACAATGAGCAGTTCTTC; j_gene: TRBJ2-1; abundance: .; d_gene: .; v_gene: TRBV4-2
CDR3aa: CAWTRQNTEAFF; CDR3nt: TGTGCCTGGACCAGACAGAACACTGAAGCTTTCTTT; j_gene: TRBJ1-1; abundance: .; d_gene: .; v_gene: TRBV30
CDR3aa: CAWVGLFGETQYF; CDR3nt: TGTGCCTGGGTGGGACTGTTCGGAGAGACCCAGTACTTC; j_gene: TRBJ2-5; abundance: .; d_gene: .; v_gene: TRBV30
CDR3aa: CASSLASYEQYF; CDR3nt: TGTGCCAGCAGCTTGGCCAGCTACGAGCAGTACTTC; j_gene: TRBJ2-7; abundance: .; d_gene: .; v_gene: TRBV5-6
CDR3aa: CASSPQDSGANVLTF; CDR3nt: TGCGCCAGCAGCCCTCAGGACTCTGGGGCCAACGTCCTGACTTTC; j_gene: TRBJ2-6; abundance: .; d_gene: .; v_gene: TRBV4-1
CDR3aa: CASSYSGQGFDEQYF; CDR3nt: TGTGCCAGCAGTTACTCGGGGCAGGGATTCGACGAGCAGTACTTC; j_gene: TRBJ2-7; abundance: few; d_gene: .; v_gene: TRBV6-5
CDR3aa: CASSLGTGYSNQPQHF; CDR3nt: TGCGCCAGCAGCTTGGGGACAGGGTATAGCAATCAGCCCCAGCATTTT; j_gene: TRBJ1-5; abundance: .; d_gene: TRBD1; v_gene: TRBV5-1
CDR3aa: CASSLGRGGRGTEAFF; CDR3nt: TGTGCCAGCAGTTTAGGGAGGGGGGGAAGAGGAACTGAAGCTTTCTTT; j_gene: TRBJ1-1; abundance: .; d_gene: .; v_gene: TRBV27
CDR3aa: CATSKTLGQGQGYTF; CDR3nt: TGTGCCACCAGCAAAACCCTGGGGCAGGGTCAGGGCTACACCTTC; j_gene: TRBJ1-2; abundance: .; d_gene: .; v_gene: TRBV15
CDR3aa: CASSYGEQGPNYGYTF; CDR3nt: TGTGCCAGCAGTTACGGGGAACAGGGGCCTAACTATGGCTACACCTTC; j_gene: TRBJ1-2; abundance: .; d_gene: TRBD1; v_gene: TRBV6-5
CDR3aa: CARKEFYGYTF; CDR3nt: TGTGCCAGAAAGGAGTTTTATGGCTACACCTTC; j_gene: TRBJ1-2; abundance: few; d_gene: .; v_gene: TRBV2
CDR3aa: CATTDRGVYGYTF; CDR3nt: TGTGCCACCACGGACAGGGGGGTCTATGGCTACACCTTC; j_gene: TRBJ1-2; abundance: .; d_gene: TRBD1; v_gene: TRBV19
CDR3aa: CASSFDRGATDTQYF; CDR3nt: TGCGCCAGCAGCTTCGACAGGGGCGCCACAGATACGCAGTATTTT; j_gene: TRBJ2-3; abundance: .; d_gene: TRBD1; v_gene: TRBV5-1
CDR3aa: CASRTGGAYGYTF; CDR3nt: TGTGCCAGCCGGACAGGGGGCGCCTATGGCTACACCTTC; j_gene: TRBJ1-2; abundance: .; d_gene: TRBD1; v_gene: TRBV6-5
CDR3aa: CSVAKTPGQVYGYTF; CDR3nt: TGCAGCGTTGCCAAAACCCCGGGACAAGTTTATGGCTACACCTTC; j_gene: TRBJ1-2; abundance: .; d_gene: .; v_gene: TRBV29-1
CDR3aa: CASLKTTGGSSYEQYF; CDR3nt: TGCGCCAGCCTCAAGACCACGGGGGGCAGTTCCTACGAGCAGTACTTC; j_gene: TRBJ2-7; abundance: .; d_gene: .; v_gene: TRBV5-1
CDR3aa: CASSAVMTGNEQYF; CDR3nt: TGTGCCAGCAGCGCGGTCATGACAGGGAACGAGCAGTACTTC; j_gene: TRBJ2-7; abundance: .; d_gene: TRBD1; v_gene: TRBV9
CDR3aa: CASSSKASGKAGELFF; CDR3nt: TGTGCCAGCAGCTCCAAAGCATCGGGAAAGGCCGGGGAGCTGTTTTTT; j_gene: TRBJ2-2; abundance: .; d_gene: .; v_gene: TRBV5-4
CDR3aa: CASSSPGEGVNYGYTF; CDR3nt: TGTGCCAGCAGTTCCCCGGGGGAGGGGGTAAACTATGGCTACACCTTC; j_gene: TRBJ1-2; abundance: .; d_gene: .; v_gene: TRBV28
CDR3aa: CSVETLAGLPAFF; CDR3nt: TGCAGCGTTGAAACCCTCGCTGGCCTTCCAGCTTTCTTT; j_gene: TRBJ1-1; abundance: .; d_gene: .; v_gene: TRBV29-1
CDR3aa: CASQQGGNQPQHF; CDR3nt: TGTGCCAGCCAACAGGGTGGCAATCAGCCCCAGCATTTT; j_gene: TRBJ1-5; abundance: .; d_gene: .; v_gene: TRBV2
CDR3aa: CASSLSAPSSGANVLTF; CDR3nt: TGTGCCAGCAGCTTAAGCGCTCCTAGCTCTGGGGCCAACGTCCTGACTTTC; j_gene: TRBJ2-6; abundance: .; d_gene: .; v_gene: TRBV7-9
CDR3aa: CASSIPGTGFYGYTF; CDR3nt: TGTGCCAGTAGTATTCCCGGGACAGGCTTCTATGGCTACACCTTC; j_gene: TRBJ1-2; abundance: .; d_gene: TRBD1; v_gene: TRBV19
CDR3aa: CASSDDVFSSAYEQYF; CDR3nt: TGTGCCAGCAGTGACGATGTCTTTTCTAGCGCCTACGAGCAGTACTTC; j_gene: TRBJ2-7; abundance: .; d_gene: .; v_gene: TRBV2
CDR3aa: CASSHRQGTGQPQHF; CDR3nt: TGTGCCAGCAGCCACCGACAGGGGACGGGTCAGCCCCAGCATTTT; j_gene: TRBJ1-5; abundance: .; d_gene: TRBD1; v_gene: TRBV6-5
CDR3aa: CASSLDRSSGRAYNEQFF; CDR3nt: TGTGCCAGCAGCTTAGATAGGAGTAGCGGGAGGGCCTACAATGAGCAGTTCTTC; j_gene: TRBJ2-1; abundance: .; d_gene: TRBD2; v_gene: TRBV11-3
CDR3aa: CASERDAPNYGYTF; CDR3nt: TGTGCCAGCGAGAGGGATGCCCCTAACTATGGCTACACCTTC; j_gene: TRBJ1-2; abundance: .; d_gene: .; v_gene: TRBV6-5
CDR3aa: CASSFGGSPNNEQFF; CDR3nt: TGTGCCAGCAGTTTCGGGGGGAGCCCTAACAATGAGCAGTTCTTC; j_gene: TRBJ2-1; abundance: .; d_gene: TRBD2; v_gene: TRBV6-6
CDR3aa: CASSPPGNSYEQYF; CDR3nt: TGTGCCAGCAGTCCGCCGGGTAACTCCTACGAGCAGTACTTC; j_gene: TRBJ2-7; abundance: .; d_gene: .; v_gene: TRBV28
CDR3aa: CASSSPLAEGSHEQYF; CDR3nt: TGTGCCAGCAGCTCCCCCCTAGCGGAGGGATCCCACGAGCAGTACTTC; j_gene: TRBJ2-7; abundance: .; d_gene: TRBD2; v_gene: TRBV11-3
CDR3aa: CASSLGIATGGTDTQYF; CDR3nt: TGCGCCAGCAGCTTGGGAATCGCGACAGGGGGCACAGATACGCAGTATTTT; j_gene: TRBJ2-3; abundance: .; d_gene: TRBD1; v_gene: TRBV5-1
CDR3aa: CASSWGRARGGYTF; CDR3nt: TGTGCCAGCAGTTGGGGGCGAGCTAGGGGTGGCTACACCTTC; j_gene: TRBJ1-2; abundance: .; d_gene: .; v_gene: TRBV2
CDR3aa: CSVVRGGTGAYEQYF; CDR3nt: TGCAGCGTTGTTCGAGGCGGGACAGGGGCCTACGAGCAGTACTTC; j_gene: TRBJ2-7; abundance: .; d_gene: TRBD1; v_gene: TRBV29-1
CDR3aa: CASSGTGGRNTEAFF; CDR3nt: TGTGCCAGCTCAGGCACAGGGGGCCGGAACACTGAAGCTTTCTTT; j_gene: TRBJ1-1; abundance: .; d_gene: TRBD1; v_gene: TRBV18